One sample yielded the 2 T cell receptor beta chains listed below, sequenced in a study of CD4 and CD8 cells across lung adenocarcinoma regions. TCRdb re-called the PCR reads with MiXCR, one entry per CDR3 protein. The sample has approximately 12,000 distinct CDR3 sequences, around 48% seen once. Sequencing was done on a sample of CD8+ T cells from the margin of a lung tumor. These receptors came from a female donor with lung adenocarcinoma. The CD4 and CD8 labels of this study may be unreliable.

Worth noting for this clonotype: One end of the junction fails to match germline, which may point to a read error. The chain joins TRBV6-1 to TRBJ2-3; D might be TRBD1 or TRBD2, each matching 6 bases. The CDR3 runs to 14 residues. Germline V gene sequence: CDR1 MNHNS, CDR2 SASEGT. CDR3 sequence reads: CASMGGSDTDTQYF. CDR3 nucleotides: TGTGCGAGCATGGGGGGCAGTGATACAGATACGCAGTATTTT.

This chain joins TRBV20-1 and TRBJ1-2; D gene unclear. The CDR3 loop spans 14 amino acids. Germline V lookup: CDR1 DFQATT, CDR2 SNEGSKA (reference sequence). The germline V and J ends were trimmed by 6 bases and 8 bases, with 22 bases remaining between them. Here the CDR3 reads CSAPFRLTVEGYTF. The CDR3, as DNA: TGCAGTGCGCCCTTCCGACTAACCGTAGAAGGCTACACCTTC.